The 12 T cell receptor beta chains below all came from one sample that was sequenced in a study of cytomegalovirus exposure and HLA in healthy donors. Both 60 Vbeta primers and 13 Jbeta primers went into the PCR. The assay was immunoSEQ multiplex PCR, and TCRdb's table has in-frame clones only and misses some. Of 150,000 to 200,000 clones listed, 68% are singletons. The sequenced sample was PBMCs. These receptors came from a man aged 50-60 years in good health and CMV-seronegative.

This clone was counted only a few times. The CDR3 bases are TGTGCCAGCAGCTCCGGGGACTGGACTTCCACAGATACGCAGTATTTT. It translates to CASSSGDWTSTDTQYF. The genes are TRBV7-6 and TRBJ2-3, with D perhaps TRBD2 (6 bases). Germline values: CDR1 SGHVS, CDR2 FNYEAQ. V was trimmed by 4 bases and J by 2 bases, leaving 16 bases between them. The CDR3 totals 16 residues.

This clone has only a few counts. The chain joins TRBV7-2 to TRBJ1-5; 7 nucleotides agree with TRBD1. In germline, CDR1 is SGHTA, CDR2 FQGNSA. This CDR3 has 15 amino acids. V was clipped by 5 bases and J by 0 bases; unmatched bases: 4. The CDR3 reads CASSLDRLSNQPQHF. The CDR3, as DNA: TGTGCCAGCAGCCTGGACAGGCTTAGCAATCAGCCCCAGCATTTT.

The chain recombines TRBV7-9 with TRBJ1-1, with TRBD1 identical over 7 bases. Germline V gene data show CDR1 as SEHNR and CDR2 as FQNEAQ (reference sequence). J gave up 4 bases and V 4 bases, and 6 bases lay outside the gene matches. The CDR3 is made up of 14 amino acids. The chain's CDR3 is CASSSRDRSTEAFF. DNA of the CDR3: TGTGCCAGCAGCTCCCGGGACAGATCCACTGAAGCTTTCTTT.

This clone was observed a few times. This chain joins TRBV5-1 and TRBJ2-7, with D possibly being TRBD1 (5 bases). Germline assignment: CDR1 SGHRS and CDR2 YFSETQ. V lost 4 bases and J 4 bases, leaving 12 bases between the germline ends. CDR3 size: 13 residues. The CDR3 bases are TGCGCCAGCAGCCAAAGGACAACTTACGAGCAGTACTTC. The encoded protein is CASSQRTTYEQYF. Looking up the rest from reference TRBV5-1 and TRBJ2-7 gives the full variable domain: KAGVTQTPRYLIKTRGQQVTLSCSPISGHRSVSWYQQTPGQGLQFLFEYFSETQRNKGNFPGRFSGRQFSNSRSEMNVSTLELGDSALYLCASSQRTTYEQYFGPGTRLTVT.

This clone occurred a few times. J is TRBJ2-2 and V is TRBV2, with 9 positions matching TRBD2. The ends lost 8 bases at V and 6 bases at J; junction bases unmatched: 13. In germline, CDR1 is SNHLY, CDR2 FYNNEI. CDR3 length equals 16 residues. Here the CDR3 DNA reads TGTGCCAGCGTCCTTAGCGGGGGTACGACAGCCGGGGAGCTGTTTTTT. Its protein product is CASVLSGGTTAGELFF.

The CDR3 bases are TGTGCCAGCAGCTTGGCCGGGACAGGGCCCACAGATACGCAGTATTTT. It encodes CASSLAGTGPTDTQYF. V gene TRBV5-4 combines with J gene TRBJ2-3; 9 bases fit TRBD1. CDR1 is SGHNT and CDR2 is YYREEE in the germline V gene (reference sequence). J gave up 2 bases and V 0 bases, and 4 bases lay outside the gene matches. The CDR3 runs 16 residues.

The V and J genes are TRBV7-2 and TRBJ1-4; D not certain. The CDR3 length is 13 residues. V was trimmed by 2 bases and J by 7 bases, leaving 8 bases between them. Per the germline V gene, CDR1 is SGHTA and CDR2 is FQGNSA. Here the CDR3 reads CASSLIESEKLFF. CDR3 bases: TGTGCCAGCAGCTTAATTGAGAGTGAAAAACTGTTTTTT.

This clone was observed once. V and J are TRBV2 and TRBJ2-3; a weak D match, TRBD2 (5 bases). Trimming took off 4 bases at V and 0 bases at J, with 8 bases between the two ends. The CDR3 runs 14 residues. Germline-derived CDR1 and CDR2 are SNHLY and FYNNEI. The CDR3 sequence is CASSVGISTDTQYF. Written as DNA, the CDR3 is TGTGCCAGCAGTGTCGGGATTAGCACAGATACGCAGTATTTT.

This clone was observed a few times. This CDR3 is also generated by other DNA sequences in the sample. J is TRBJ1-1 and V is TRBV18, with TRBD1 identical over 10 bases. Germline V lookup: CDR1 KGHSH, CDR2 LQKENI. V shed 3 bases, J shed 2 bases, and the junction held 0 bases outside the gene matches. CDR3 length: 14 amino acids. The CDR3 coding sequence is TGTGCCAGCTCACCGACAGGGGGCAACACTGAAGCTTTCTTT. Translation gives CASSPTGGNTEAFF. Supplemented by reference TRBV18 and TRBJ1-1, the full variable domain reads NAGVMQNPRHLVRRRGQEARLRCSPMKGHSHVYWYRQLPEEGLKFMVYLQKENIIDESGMPKERFSAEFPKEGPSILRIQQVVRGDSAAYFCASSPTGGNTEAFFGQGTRLTVV.

The V and J genes are TRBV28 and TRBJ2-1; 8 positions agree with TRBD2. Germline CDR1 and CDR2: MDHEN and SYDVKM. The CDR3 totals 15 residues. The ends lost 6 bases at V and 8 bases at J; junction bases unmatched: 12. CDR3 protein: CASRDGTRGLHEQFF. In nucleotides, the CDR3 is TGTGCCAGCAGAGACGGGACTAGAGGCCTTCATGAGCAGTTCTTC.

In its sample, this clone was seen once. V gene TRBV6-1 combines with J gene TRBJ2-7, with 10 bases fitting TRBD2. Germline CDR1 MNHNS, CDR2 SASEGT. This CDR3 is built from 15 residues. V was pared by 1 base and J by 5 bases, with 5 bases of the junction left unmatched. In nucleotides, the CDR3 is TGTGCCAGCAGTGAAGTGAGCGGGGGGGCGGACGAGCAGTACTTC. Translation gives CASSEVSGGADEQYF.

The V call is TRBV10-3, the J call TRBJ1-1; D gene uncertain. Germline CDR1 is ENHRY and CDR2 is SYGVKD. This CDR3 spans 13 amino acids. V was trimmed by 0 bases and J by 1 base, leaving 3 bases between them. The CDR3 loop is CAISESGNTEAFF. CDR3 DNA: TGTGCCATCAGTGAGTCCGGGAACACTGAAGCTTTCTTT.